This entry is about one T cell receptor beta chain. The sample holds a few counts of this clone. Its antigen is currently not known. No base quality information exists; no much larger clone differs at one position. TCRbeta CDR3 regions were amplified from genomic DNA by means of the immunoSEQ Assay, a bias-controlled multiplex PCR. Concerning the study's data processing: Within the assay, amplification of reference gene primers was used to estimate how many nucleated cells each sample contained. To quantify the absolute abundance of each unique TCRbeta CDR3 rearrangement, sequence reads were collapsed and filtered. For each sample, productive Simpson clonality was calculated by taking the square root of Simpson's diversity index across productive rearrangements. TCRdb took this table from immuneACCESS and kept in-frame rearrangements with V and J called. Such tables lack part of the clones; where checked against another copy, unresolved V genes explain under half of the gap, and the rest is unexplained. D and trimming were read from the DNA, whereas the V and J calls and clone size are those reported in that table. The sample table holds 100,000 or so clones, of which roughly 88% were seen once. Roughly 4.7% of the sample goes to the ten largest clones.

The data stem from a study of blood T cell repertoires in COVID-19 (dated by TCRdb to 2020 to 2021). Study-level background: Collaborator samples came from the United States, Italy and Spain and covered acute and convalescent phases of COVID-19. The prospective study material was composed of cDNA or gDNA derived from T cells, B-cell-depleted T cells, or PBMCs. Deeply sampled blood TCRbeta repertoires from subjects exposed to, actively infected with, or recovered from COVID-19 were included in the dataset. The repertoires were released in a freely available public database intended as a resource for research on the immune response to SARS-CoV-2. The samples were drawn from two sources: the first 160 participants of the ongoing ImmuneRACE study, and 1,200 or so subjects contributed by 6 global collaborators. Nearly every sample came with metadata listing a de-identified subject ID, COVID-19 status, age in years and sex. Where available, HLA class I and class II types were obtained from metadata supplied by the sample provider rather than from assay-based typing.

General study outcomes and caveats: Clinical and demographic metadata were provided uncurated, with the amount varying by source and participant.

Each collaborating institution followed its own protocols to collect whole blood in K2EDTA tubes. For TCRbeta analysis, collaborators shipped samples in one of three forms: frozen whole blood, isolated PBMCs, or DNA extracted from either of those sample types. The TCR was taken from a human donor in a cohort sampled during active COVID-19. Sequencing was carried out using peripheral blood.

The DNA sequence follows: TGTGCCAGCAGCCGGGCGACAGGGGCCCACGAGCAGTACTTC. This is translated as CASSRATGAHEQYF. In this chain, TRBV5-5 is recombined with TRBJ2-7; the central 8 bases match TRBD1. Trimmed from V: 4 bases; trimmed from J: 5 bases; junction bases lacking a gene match: 8. Taken from the germline V gene (reference sequence), the CDR1 and CDR2 loops are SGHKS and YYEKEE. The CDR3 numbers 14 residues from cysteine through phenylalanine. Only the CDR3 part of the read is kept: 42 bases, read in frame from the first base.